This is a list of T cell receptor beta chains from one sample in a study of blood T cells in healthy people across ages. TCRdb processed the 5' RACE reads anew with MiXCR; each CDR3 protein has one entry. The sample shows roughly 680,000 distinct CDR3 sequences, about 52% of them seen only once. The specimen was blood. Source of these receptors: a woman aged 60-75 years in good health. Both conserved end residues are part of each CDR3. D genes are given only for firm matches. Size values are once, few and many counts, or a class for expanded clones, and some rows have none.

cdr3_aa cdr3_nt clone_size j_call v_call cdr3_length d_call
CASSMIATNEKLFF TGTGCCAGCTCTATGATAGCAACTAATGAAAAACTGTTTTTT . TRBJ1-4 TRBV27 14 .
CASSGTPYNEQFF TGTGCCAGCAGTGGAACTCCTTACAATGAGCAGTTCTTC few TRBJ2-1 TRBV12-3/TRBV12-4 13 .
CSARDPRLADSTDTQYF TGCAGTGCTAGAGACCCCAGACTAGCGGACAGCACAGATACGCAGTATTTT . TRBJ2-3 TRBV20-1 17 TRBD2
CASSVASGTSTDTQYF TGTGCCAGCAGCGTTGCGAGCGGAACAAGCACAGATACGCAGTATTTT . TRBJ2-3 TRBV9 16 .
CATSRDAGLAGQQYF TGTGCCACCAGCAGAGACGCGGGACTAGCGGGACAGCAGTACTTC . TRBJ2-4 TRBV15 15 TRBD2
CASRPESDTQYF TGTGCCAGCAGGCCCGAGAGTGATACGCAGTATTTT . TRBJ2-3 TRBV7-2 12 .
CATSPGTGGEVYGYTF TGTGCCACCAGTCCCGGGACAGGGGGCGAAGTCTATGGCTACACCTTC few TRBJ1-2 TRBV24-1 16 TRBD1
CSASDRGRTYEQYF TGCAGTGCCAGTGACAGGGGGAGGACCTACGAGCAGTACTTC . TRBJ2-7 TRBV20-1 14 TRBD1
CASSFRLAGGVYEQYF TGTGCCAGCAGCTTCCGACTAGCGGGAGGAGTCTACGAGCAGTACTTC . TRBJ2-7 TRBV7-8 16 TRBD2
CASSRETGLAGEKDNEQYF TGTGCCAGCAGTCGAGAGACGGGACTAGCGGGGGAGAAGGACAATGAGCAGTACTTC . TRBJ2-5 TRBV12-3/TRBV12-4 19 TRBD2